A single sample gave rise to the 15 T cell receptor beta chains below, sequenced in a study of cytomegalovirus exposure and HLA in healthy donors. Researchers ran the PCR with 60 Vbeta and 13 Jbeta primers. Clones were sequenced by immunoSEQ multiplex PCR, and TCRdb holds only the in-frame ones, with some missing. The sample consists of nearly 110,000 clones, 71% of them appearing once. Input material: PBMCs. All receptors derive from a female donor in good health and CMV-seronegative.

In this sample, this clone turned up once. The chain couples TRBV19 to TRBJ2-5; 7 bases line up with TRBD1. The trim removed 0 bases at V and 9 bases at J, leaving 7 bases unmatched. This CDR3 has 14 amino acids. Germline CDR1 LNHDA, CDR2 SQIVND (reference sequence). For the CDR3, the DNA is TGTGCCAGTAGTATAGAGTACCCGACAGGGTCCCAGTACTTC. Its translation: CASSIEYPTGSQYF.

The chain joins TRBV7-9 to TRBJ1-2; TRBD1 matches at 10 bases. This CDR3 spans 15 amino acids. V shed 1 base and J 6 bases; nucleotides not matched to a gene: 5. The germline V gene encodes CDR1 SEHNR and CDR2 FQNEAQ (reference sequence). CDR3 nucleotide sequence: TGTGCCAGCAGCTTAGATGGACAGGGGGAAGATGGCTACACCTTC. This gives the protein CASSLDGQGEDGYTF.

This chain connects TRBV14 to TRBJ2-1; 11 nucleotides agree with TRBD2. Looked up from germline, CDR1 is SGHDN and CDR2 is FVKESK. The CDR3 is made up of 15 amino acids. V trimming: 0 bases; J trimming: 10 bases; junction bases outside the gene matches: 5. In DNA, the CDR3 is TGTGCCAGCAGCCAAGAAGTAGCGGGAGGGCCCGAGCAGTTCTTC. The encoded protein is CASSQEVAGGPEQFF.

The chain employs TRBV28 and TRBJ2-4, with 7 bases matching TRBD1. J was trimmed by 0 bases and V by 6 bases; bases with no gene match: 5. In germline, CDR1 is MDHEN, CDR2 SYDVKM. The CDR3 has 15 residues. CDR3 region: CASRGTAGAKNIQYF. CDR3 coding DNA: TGTGCCAGCAGAGGGACAGCTGGAGCCAAAAACATTCAGTACTTC.

The chain uses TRBV30 and TRBJ2-5, with D possibly TRBD1 on 6 matching bases. The J call may be incorrect, as the DNA end agrees better with TRBJ2-7. Germline CDR1 reads GTSNPN; CDR2 reads SVGIG (reference sequence). CDR3 length: 15 amino acids. The CDR3 spells CAWSDGTPNSYEQYF. In DNA, the CDR3 is TGTGCCTGGAGCGACGGGACACCCAACTCCTACGAGCAGTACTTC.

This clone has only a few counts. The chain recombines TRBV29-1 with TRBJ1-1; D call uncertain. The V end lost 8 bases, the J end lost 4 bases, and 14 bases lay between the germline ends. Germline assignment: CDR1 SQVTM and CDR2 ANQGSEA. The CDR3 totals 12 residues. The CDR3 region is CSSRLRGTEAFF. CDR3 nucleotide sequence: TGCAGCAGTCGGCTTAGAGGCACTGAAGCTTTCTTT.

The J gene is TRBJ2-7, the V gene TRBV7-9; 15 bases agree with TRBD2. Germline V gene lookup returns CDR1 SEHNR and CDR2 FQNEAQ (reference sequence). The CDR3 length is 18 residues. The trim removed 4 bases at V and 1 base at J, leaving 8 bases unmatched. The DNA of the CDR3 is TGTGCCAGCAGCTCCGTTCCCGGGACTAGCGGGGGGTCCTACGAGCAGTACTTC. This codes for CASSSVPGTSGGSYEQYF. Full variable domain (missing parts from reference TRBV7-9 and TRBJ2-7): DTGVSQNPRHKITKRGQNVTFRCDPISEHNRLYWYRQTLGQGPEFLTYFQNEAQLEKSRLLSDRFSAERPKGSFSTLEIQRTEQGDSAMYLCASSSVPGTSGGSYEQYFGPGTRLTVT.

The table lists this clone with a count of one. V is TRBV27 and J is TRBJ2-3; 10 bases are shared with TRBD2. The ends lost 6 bases at V and 5 bases at J; junction bases unmatched: 8. The CDR3 sequence is 15 residues long. CDR1 MNHEY and CDR2 SMNVEV come from the germline V gene (reference sequence). CDR3 sequence: CASSPLAGAVDTQYF. In DNA form, the CDR3 reads TGTGCCAGCAGCCCTCTAGCGGGAGCGGTAGATACGCAGTATTTT.

This chain connects TRBV30 to TRBJ1-6, with D hard to call. Germline CDR1 and CDR2: GTSNPN and SVGIG (reference sequence). This CDR3 has 14 amino acids. The V gene lost 0 bases and the J gene lost 9 bases, with 12 bases spanning the gap. The CDR3 sequence: CAWSVRGIGSPLHF. The CDR3 coding sequence is TGTGCCTGGAGTGTACGAGGGATCGGTTCACCCCTCCACTTT.

V and J are TRBV7-3 and TRBJ2-3; tentative D call: TRBD2 (5 bases). Trimming shortened V by 1 base and J by 5 bases, and 7 bases separated the two germline ends. This CDR3 is 13 amino acids long. Per germline, CDR1 SGHTA and CDR2 FQGTGA. CDR3 in amino acids: CASSLNEGDTQYF. Written as DNA, the CDR3 is TGTGCCAGCAGCTTAAATGAGGGAGATACGCAGTATTTT.

The rearrangement uses TRBV30 and TRBJ1-2; perhaps TRBD1 as D (6 bases). Germline V gene sequence: CDR1 GTSNPN, CDR2 SVGIG (reference sequence). V shed 4 bases and J shed 5 bases, with 14 bases lying between them. This CDR3 region has 13 residues. The CDR3 region has the DNA TGTGCCTGGACCAGGGGTCTGGGGTATGGCTACACCTTC. Its protein product is CAWTRGLGYGYTF.

The chain carries TRBV13 and TRBJ2-1; 9 nucleotides line up with TRBD1. CDR1 is PRHDT and CDR2 is FYEKMQ in the germline V gene (reference sequence). The CDR3 is 15 residues long. V lost 4 bases and J lost 4; bases outside the gene matches: 5. The CDR3 region has the DNA TGTGCCAGCAGCTCGGGACAGGGTGTATACAATGAGCAGTTCTTC. The encoded protein is CASSSGQGVYNEQFF.

The chain has TRBV28 and TRBJ1-3, with a weak D call TRBD1 (5 bases). V was shortened by 1 base and J by 0 bases, with 10 bases between the two germline ends. CDR3 size: 16 residues. The V gene's germline CDR1 is MDHEN and CDR2 SYDVKM. The CDR3 loop reads CASSLSGHYSGNTIYF. In DNA, the CDR3 is TGTGCCAGCAGTTTATCAGGGCACTACTCTGGAAACACCATATATTTT.

J is TRBJ2-1 and V is TRBV4-1, with 7 bases fitting TRBD2. CDR1 is MGHRA and CDR2 is YSYEKL in the germline V gene. V shed 2 bases, J shed 4 bases, and the junction held 2 bases outside the gene matches. The CDR3 is made up of 14 amino acids. CDR3 DNA sequence: TGCGCCAGCAGCCAAATTAGCGGGTACAATGAGCAGTTCTTC. It codes for CASSQISGYNEQFF.

The chain uses TRBV6-1 and TRBJ1-2; D unresolved. CDR3 length: 14 amino acids. CDR1 MNHNS and CDR2 SASEGT come from the germline V gene. Trimming pared 2 bases from V and 6 bases from J, leaving 13 bases between. CDR3: CASSEKVLSNGYTF. The CDR3 DNA is TGTGCCAGCAGTGAAAAAGTGTTATCTAATGGCTACACCTTC.